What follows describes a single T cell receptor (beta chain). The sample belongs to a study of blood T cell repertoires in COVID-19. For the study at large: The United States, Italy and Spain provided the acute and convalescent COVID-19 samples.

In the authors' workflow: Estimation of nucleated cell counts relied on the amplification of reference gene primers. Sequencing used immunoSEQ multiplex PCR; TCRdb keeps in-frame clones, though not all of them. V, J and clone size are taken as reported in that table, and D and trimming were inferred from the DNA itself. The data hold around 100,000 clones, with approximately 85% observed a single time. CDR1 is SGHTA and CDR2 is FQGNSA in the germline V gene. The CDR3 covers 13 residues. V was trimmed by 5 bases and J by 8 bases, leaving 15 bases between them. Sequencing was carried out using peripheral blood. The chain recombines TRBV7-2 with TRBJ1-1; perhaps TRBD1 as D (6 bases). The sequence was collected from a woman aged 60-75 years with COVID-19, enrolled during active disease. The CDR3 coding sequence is TGTGCCAGCAGCGCAGGGAGGGGGTCAGAAGCTTTCTTT. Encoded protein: CASSAGRGSEAFF. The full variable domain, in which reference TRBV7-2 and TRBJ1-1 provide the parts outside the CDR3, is GAGVSQSPSNKVTEKGKDVELRCDPISGHTALYWYRQSLGQGLEFLIYFQGNSAPDKSGLPSDRFSAERTGGSVSTLTIQRTQQEDSAVYLCASSAGRGSEAFFGQGTRLTVV.